This TCR beta chain was recovered during a study of control samples from healthy donors and cancer patients. The data were produced by immunoSEQ multiplex PCR, yet TCRdb's version contains in-frame clones alone and is incomplete. The sample consists of some 190,000 clones, roughly nine tenths of them appearing once. Germline V gene lookup returns CDR1 SEHNR and CDR2 FQNEAQ (reference sequence). The CDR3 is 17 amino acids. V lost 1 base to trimming and J lost 1 base, with 16 bases between them. Sequenced material: blood. V is TRBV7-9 and J is TRBJ1-2; D is uncertain. The TCR comes from a man younger than 45 in good health. The CDR3 loop reads CASSLDVRLRFNYGYTF. The CDR3 DNA follows: TGTGCCAGCAGCTTAGATGTCAGACTTAGATTTAACTATGGCTACACCTTC.